This T cell receptor (beta chain) comes out of a study of OX40 agonist ivuxolimab in advanced cancers. For the wider study: Ivuxolimab was an agonistic, fully human IgG2 monoclonal antibody directed against OX40 (CD134), a costimulatory receptor. In the dose-escalation cohort, 75% to 90% of patients were male, and the mean age was 60 years with a range of roughly 20 to 85. The monotherapy dose-escalation portion (N = 52 patients) of the phase I ivuxolimab trial is reported in the paper. Of the roughly 53 patients in dose escalation, approximately 20 had hepatocellular carcinoma, about 15 had melanoma, 9 had renal cell carcinoma and 9 had head and neck cancer. Three dose-escalation patients achieved partial responses, one with hepatocellular carcinoma and two with cutaneous melanoma. Patients were allowed to have had prior anti-PD-1, anti-PD-L1 or anti-CTLA-4 therapy, and around 43% of the dose-escalation patients had been treated with checkpoint inhibitors. The purpose of peripheral TCRbeta sequencing was to test whether ivuxolimab changed TCR sequence diversity and led to clonal T-cell expansion. Intravenous ivuxolimab was administered to patients every 2 weeks at six dose levels: 0.01, 0.1, 0.3, 1.5, 3 and 10 mg/kg. Broader findings and caveats from the paper: Antigen specificity was not determined for the clonally expanded peripheral T cells. Low levels of normalized T-cell clonal expansion were also seen in some patients who did not respond. After ivuxolimab, more expanded clones were found on average in CD8+ T cells than in CD4+ T cells. In partial responders in the 0.1-3.0 mg/kg groups, normalized peripheral clonal expansion was found to be among the lowest, especially among CD8+ T cells. Clonal expansion of both CD4+ and CD8+ blood T cells was observed from baseline to week 6 at doses 0.1 to 3.0 mg/kg.

Points on this clone: Its antigen specificity is not known. Per-nucleotide qualities are absent, and no much larger clonotype sits a single base away.

CDR1 and CDR2 are read off the germline V gene as SGHTA and FQGNSA. The junction shows trimming of 2 bases on V and 7 bases on J, plus 14 bases between the germline ends. From the cysteine through the phenylalanine, the CDR3 covers 14 amino acids. Of the read, only the CDR3 DNA is kept; its 42 bases are in frame from base 1. To sequence the TCRbeta CDR3 region, genomic DNA was isolated from the sorted cells. TCRbeta CDR3 regions were sequenced using the immunoSEQ Assay. TCRdb obtained this table from immuneACCESS and retained in-frame rearrangements with V and J assigned. These tables miss some clones; where compared with another copy, unresolved V genes account for less than half of the shortfall, and the remainder is unexplained. This sample has tens of thousands of clones in its table, and about 88% of those were observed once. Of the sample, under 0.25% falls within the top ten clones. Patients with a history of autoimmune disease or receiving systemic immunosuppression were excluded from the trial. Peripheral blood for TCR sequencing was collected from all dose cohorts at baseline, on cycle 4 day 1, and on cycle 7 day 1. The samples were taken from a phase I, first-in-human, multicenter, open-label dose-escalation trial of ivuxolimab. Adults with locally advanced or metastatic melanoma, renal cell, hepatocellular, or head and neck squamous cell carcinoma were enrolled in the trial. Before TCR sequencing, CD4+ and CD8+ T cells were separately sorted from peripheral blood.

Recombination connected TRBV7-2 to TRBJ1-2, with TRBD1 as a weak D call on 5 bases. The TCR originated in an adult with an advanced solid tumor such as melanoma, head and neck, liver or kidney cancer. This specimen consisted of CD4+ or CD8+ T cells sorted from blood, obtained in a trial of the OX40 agonist ivuxolimab. CDR3 sequence: CASSLRKGTGGYTF. The DNA is TGTGCCAGCAGCTTAAGAAAGGGGACGGGTGGCTACACCTTC.